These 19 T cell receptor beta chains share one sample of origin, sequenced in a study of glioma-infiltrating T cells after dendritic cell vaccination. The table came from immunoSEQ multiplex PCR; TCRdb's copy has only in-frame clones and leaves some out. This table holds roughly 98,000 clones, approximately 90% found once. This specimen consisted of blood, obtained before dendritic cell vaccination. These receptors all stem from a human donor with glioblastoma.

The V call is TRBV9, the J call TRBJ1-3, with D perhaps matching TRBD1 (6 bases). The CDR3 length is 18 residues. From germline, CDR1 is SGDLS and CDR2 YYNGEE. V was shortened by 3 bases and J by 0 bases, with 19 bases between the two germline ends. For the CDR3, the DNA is TGTGCCAGCAGCGCCCTTGTCACGACAGGCCTCTCTGGAAACACCATATATTTT. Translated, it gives CASSALVTTGLSGNTIYF. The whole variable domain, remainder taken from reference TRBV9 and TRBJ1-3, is DSGVTQTPKHLITATGQRVTLRCSPRSGDLSVYWYQQSLDQGLQFLIQYYNGEERAKGNILERFSAQQFPDLHSELNLSSLELGDSALYFCASSALVTTGLSGNTIYFGEGSWLTVV.

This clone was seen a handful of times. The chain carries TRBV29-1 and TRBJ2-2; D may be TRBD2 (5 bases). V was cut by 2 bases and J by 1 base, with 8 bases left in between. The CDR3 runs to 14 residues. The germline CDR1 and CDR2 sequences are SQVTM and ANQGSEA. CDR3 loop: CSVERGQNTGELFF. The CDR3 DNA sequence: TGCAGCGTTGAACGGGGTCAGAACACCGGGGAGCTGTTTTTT.

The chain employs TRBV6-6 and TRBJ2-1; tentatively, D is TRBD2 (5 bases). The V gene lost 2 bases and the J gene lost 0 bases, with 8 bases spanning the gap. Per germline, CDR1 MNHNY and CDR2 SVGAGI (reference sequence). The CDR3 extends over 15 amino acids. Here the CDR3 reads CASSYAGLSYNEQFF. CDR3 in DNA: TGTGCCAGCAGTTACGCGGGCCTCTCCTACAATGAGCAGTTCTTC.

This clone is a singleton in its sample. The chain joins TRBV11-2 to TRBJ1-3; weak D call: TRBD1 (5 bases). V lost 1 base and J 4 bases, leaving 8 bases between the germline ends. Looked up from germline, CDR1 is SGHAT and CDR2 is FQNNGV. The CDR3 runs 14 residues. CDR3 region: CASSLAQGGNTIYF. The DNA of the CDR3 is TGTGCCAGCAGCTTAGCCCAGGGAGGAAACACCATATATTTT.

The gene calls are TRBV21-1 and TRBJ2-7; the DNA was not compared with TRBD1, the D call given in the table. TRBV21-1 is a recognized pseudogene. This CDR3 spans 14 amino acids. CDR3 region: CASSVQGAWDEQYF. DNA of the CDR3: TGTGCCAGCAGCGTACAGGGGGCGTGGGACGAGCAGTACTTC.

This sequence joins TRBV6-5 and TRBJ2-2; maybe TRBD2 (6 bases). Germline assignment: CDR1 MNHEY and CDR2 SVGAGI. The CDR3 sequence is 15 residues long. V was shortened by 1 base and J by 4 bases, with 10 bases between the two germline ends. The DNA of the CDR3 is TGTGCCAGCAGTTACTGGCGGGACGGCACCGGGGAGCTGTTTTTT. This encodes CASSYWRDGTGELFF.

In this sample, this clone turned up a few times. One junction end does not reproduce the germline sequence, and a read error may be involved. The DNA of the CDR3 is TGTGCGGTTAGTGAGGTCGCAGGGATCGAAAAACTGTTTTTT. It translates to CAVSEVAGIEKLFF. The rearrangement joins TRBV29-1 to TRBJ1-4; tentative D call: TRBD1 (5 bases). CDR3 size: 14 residues. Germline V lookup: CDR1 SQVTM, CDR2 ANQGSEA.

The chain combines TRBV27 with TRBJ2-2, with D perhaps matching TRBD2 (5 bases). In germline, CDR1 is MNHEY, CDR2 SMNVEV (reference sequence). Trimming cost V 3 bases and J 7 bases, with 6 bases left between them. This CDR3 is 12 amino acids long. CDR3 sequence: CASSFEGGELFF. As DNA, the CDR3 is TGTGCCAGCAGTTTTGAGGGCGGGGAGCTGTTTTTT.

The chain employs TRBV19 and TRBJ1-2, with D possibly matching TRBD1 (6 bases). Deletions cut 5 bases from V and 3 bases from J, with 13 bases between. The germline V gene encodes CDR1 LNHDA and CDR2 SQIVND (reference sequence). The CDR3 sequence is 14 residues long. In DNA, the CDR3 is TGTGCCAGTAGTTCCACAGGGCGGGACTATGGCTACACCTTC. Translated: CASSSTGRDYGYTF.

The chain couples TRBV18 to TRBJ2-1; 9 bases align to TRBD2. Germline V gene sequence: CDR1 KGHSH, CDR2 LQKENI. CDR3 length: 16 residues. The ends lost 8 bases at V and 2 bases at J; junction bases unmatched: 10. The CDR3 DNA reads TGTGCCAGCCAAAAGAGAGCGGGAGGAGCCTACAATGAGCAGTTCTTC. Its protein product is CASQKRAGGAYNEQFF.

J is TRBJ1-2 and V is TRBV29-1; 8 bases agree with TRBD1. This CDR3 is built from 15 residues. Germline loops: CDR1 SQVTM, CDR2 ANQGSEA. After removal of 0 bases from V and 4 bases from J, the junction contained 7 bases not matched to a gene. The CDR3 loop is CSVEDGVGTGYGYTF. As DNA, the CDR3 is TGCAGCGTTGAAGACGGGGTAGGGACAGGCTATGGCTACACCTTC.

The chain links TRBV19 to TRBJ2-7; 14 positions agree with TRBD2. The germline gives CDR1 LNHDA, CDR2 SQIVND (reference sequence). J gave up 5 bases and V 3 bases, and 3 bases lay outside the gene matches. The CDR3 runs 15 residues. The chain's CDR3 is CASSIGLAGGNEQYF. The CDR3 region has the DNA TGTGCCAGTAGTATCGGACTAGCGGGAGGAAACGAGCAGTACTTC.

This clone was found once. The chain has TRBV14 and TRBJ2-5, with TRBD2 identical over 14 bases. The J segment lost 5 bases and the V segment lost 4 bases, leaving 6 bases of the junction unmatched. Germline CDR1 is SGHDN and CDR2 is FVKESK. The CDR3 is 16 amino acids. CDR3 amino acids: CASSLGLAGGWETQYF. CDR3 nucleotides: TGTGCCAGCAGCCTAGGACTAGCGGGGGGCTGGGAGACCCAGTACTTC.

CDR3 nucleotide sequence: TGTGCCAGCAGTTACTCGCGACAGGGGTCCACCGGGGAGCTGTTTTTT. Protein product: CASSYSRQGSTGELFF. V gene TRBV6-5 combines with J gene TRBJ2-2; 8 bases map to TRBD1. The germline V gene has CDR1 MNHEY and CDR2 SVGAGI. The J segment lost 4 bases and the V segment lost 0 bases, leaving 4 bases of the junction unmatched. This CDR3 has 16 amino acids.

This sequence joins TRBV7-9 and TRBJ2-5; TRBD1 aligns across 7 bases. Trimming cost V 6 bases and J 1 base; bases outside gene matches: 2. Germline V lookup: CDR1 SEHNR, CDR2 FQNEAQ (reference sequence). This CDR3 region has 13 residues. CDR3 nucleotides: TGTGCCAGCAGAAGGGACAGCCAAGAGACCCAGTACTTC. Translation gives CASRRDSQETQYF. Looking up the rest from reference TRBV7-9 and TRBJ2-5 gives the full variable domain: DTGVSQNPRHKITKRGQNVTFRCDPISEHNRLYWYRQTLGQGPEFLTYFQNEAQLEKSRLLSDRFSAERPKGSFSTLEIQRTEQGDSAMYLCASRRDSQETQYFGPGTRLLVL.

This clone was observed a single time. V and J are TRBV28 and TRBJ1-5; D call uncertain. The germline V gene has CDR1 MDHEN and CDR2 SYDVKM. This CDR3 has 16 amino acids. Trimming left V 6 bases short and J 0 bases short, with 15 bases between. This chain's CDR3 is CASSSGEGRSNQPQHF. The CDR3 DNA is TGTGCCAGCAGCTCCGGCGAGGGTCGTAGCAATCAGCCCCAGCATTTT.

CDR3 DNA sequence: TGTGCCAGCAGCATGAGGACAGGGATGAACACTGAAGCTTTCTTT. Protein sequence: CASSMRTGMNTEAFF. V is TRBV5-4 and J is TRBJ1-1; 8 nucleotides line up with TRBD1. The J segment lost 0 bases and the V segment lost 4 bases, leaving 5 bases of the junction unmatched. The CDR3 is made up of 15 amino acids. Germline-derived CDR1 and CDR2 are SGHNT and YYREEE (reference sequence). Supplemented by reference TRBV5-4 and TRBJ1-1, the full variable domain reads ETGVTQSPTHLIKTRGQQVTLRCSSQSGHNTVSWYQQALGQGPQFIFQYYREEENGRGNFPPRFSGLQFPNYSSELNVNALELDDSALYLCASSMRTGMNTEAFFGQGTRLTVV.

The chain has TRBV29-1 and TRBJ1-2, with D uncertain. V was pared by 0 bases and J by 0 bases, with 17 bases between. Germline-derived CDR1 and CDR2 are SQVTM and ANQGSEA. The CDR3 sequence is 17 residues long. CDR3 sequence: CSVEEVSFPPTNYGYTF. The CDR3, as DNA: TGCAGCGTTGAAGAGGTCTCTTTTCCACCTACTAACTATGGCTACACCTTC.

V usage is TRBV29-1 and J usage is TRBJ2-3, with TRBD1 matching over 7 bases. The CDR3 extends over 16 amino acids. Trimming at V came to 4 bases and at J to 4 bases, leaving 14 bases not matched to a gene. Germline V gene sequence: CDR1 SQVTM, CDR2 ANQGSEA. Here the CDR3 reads CSVVLVDRASADTQYF. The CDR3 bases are TGCAGCGTTGTTCTGGTTGACAGGGCCTCCGCAGATACGCAGTATTTT.